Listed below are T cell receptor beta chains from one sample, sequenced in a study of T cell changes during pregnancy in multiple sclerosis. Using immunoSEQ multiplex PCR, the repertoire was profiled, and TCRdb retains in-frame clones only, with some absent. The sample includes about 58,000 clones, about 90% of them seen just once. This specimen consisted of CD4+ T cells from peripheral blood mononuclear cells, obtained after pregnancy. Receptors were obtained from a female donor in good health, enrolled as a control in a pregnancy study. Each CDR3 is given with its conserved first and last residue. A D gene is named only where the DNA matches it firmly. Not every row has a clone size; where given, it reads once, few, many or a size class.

CDR3 protein: CASSYTGNSNQPQHF
CDR3 DNA: TGTGCCAGCAGTTATACAGGAAATAGCAATCAGCCCCAGCATTTT
J gene: TRBJ1-5
clone size: .
CDR3 length: 15
D gene: .
V gene: TRBV6-5

CDR3 protein: CASRLGGAYEQYF
CDR3 DNA: TGTGCCAGCAGGCTTGGGGGGGCCTACGAGCAGTACTTC
J gene: TRBJ2-7
clone size: .
CDR3 length: 13
D gene: TRBD2
V gene: TRBV6-6

CDR3 protein: CAWSRDSNYGYTF
CDR3 DNA: TGTGCCTGGAGTCGGGACAGTAACTATGGCTACACCTTC
J gene: TRBJ1-2
clone size: .
CDR3 length: 13
D gene: TRBD1
V gene: TRBV30

CDR3 protein: CASSPLDRGNEKLFF
CDR3 DNA: TGTGCCAGCTCACCACTGGACAGGGGGAATGAAAAACTGTTTTTT
J gene: TRBJ1-4
clone size: .
CDR3 length: 15
D gene: TRBD1
V gene: TRBV18

CDR3 protein: CASSLRRREGDTQYF
CDR3 DNA: TGTGCCAGCAGCTTAAGAAGGAGGGAAGGAGATACGCAGTATTTT
J gene: TRBJ2-3
clone size: .
CDR3 length: 15
D gene: .
V gene: TRBV7-9

CDR3 protein: CASSLSDRGFYGYTF
CDR3 DNA: TGTGCCAGCAGTTTATCGGACAGGGGCTTCTATGGCTACACCTTC
J gene: TRBJ1-2
clone size: .
CDR3 length: 15
D gene: TRBD1
V gene: TRBV27

CDR3 protein: CASSLVPTAGYEQYF
CDR3 DNA: TGTGCCAGCAGCTTAGTACCTACCGCGGGCTACGAGCAGTACTTC
J gene: TRBJ2-7
clone size: .
CDR3 length: 15
D gene: .
V gene: TRBV11-1

CDR3 protein: CASTFQVGPSEKLFF
CDR3 DNA: TGTGCCAGCACCTTCCAGGTGGGCCCGAGCGAAAAACTGTTTTTT
J gene: TRBJ1-4
clone size: .
CDR3 length: 15
D gene: .
V gene: TRBV11-3

CDR3 protein: CASVSEGQLNQPQHF
CDR3 DNA: TGTGCCAGTGTGAGCGAAGGACAGCTCAATCAGCCCCAGCATTTT
J gene: TRBJ1-5
clone size: .
CDR3 length: 15
D gene: .
V gene: TRBV19

CDR3 protein: CASSVSPTRGPEAFF
CDR3 DNA: TGTGCCAGCAGCGTTAGCCCGACTCGAGGCCCTGAAGCTTTCTTT
J gene: TRBJ1-1
clone size: .
CDR3 length: 15
D gene: .
V gene: TRBV9

CDR3 protein: CASSPAGPQPQHF
CDR3 DNA: TGTGCCAGCAGCCCAGCAGGGCCTCAGCCCCAGCATTTT
J gene: TRBJ1-5
clone size: .
CDR3 length: 13
D gene: .
V gene: TRBV7-2

CDR3 protein: CASSFGQGTQPQHF
CDR3 DNA: TGTGCCAGCAGCTTTGGACAGGGTACTCAGCCCCAGCATTTT
J gene: TRBJ1-5
clone size: once
CDR3 length: 14
D gene: TRBD1
V gene: TRBV5-5

CDR3 protein: CASSSTGIGEQFF
CDR3 DNA: TGTGCCAGCAGCTCGACAGGGATCGGTGAGCAGTTCTTC
J gene: TRBJ2-1
clone size: .
CDR3 length: 13
D gene: TRBD1
V gene: TRBV5-4

CDR3 protein: CASSLTPGQTTYGYTF
CDR3 DNA: TGTGCCAGCAGCTTGACCCCGGGACAGACTACCTATGGCTACACCTTC
J gene: TRBJ1-2
clone size: .
CDR3 length: 16
D gene: TRBD1
V gene: TRBV11-2

CDR3 protein: CASSWNSGGTDTQYF
CDR3 DNA: TGCGCCAGCAGCTGGAATAGCGGGGGGACAGATACGCAGTATTTT
J gene: TRBJ2-3
clone size: .
CDR3 length: 15
D gene: TRBD2
V gene: TRBV5-1

CDR3 protein: CASSQDASNQPQHF
CDR3 DNA: TGTGCCAGCAGCCAAGATGCGAGCAATCAGCCCCAGCATTTT
J gene: TRBJ1-5
clone size: once
CDR3 length: 14
D gene: .
V gene: TRBV4-2

CDR3 protein: CASSWGGGRDTEAFF
CDR3 DNA: TGCGCCAGCAGCTGGGGCGGAGGGAGGGACACTGAAGCTTTCTTT
J gene: TRBJ1-1
clone size: .
CDR3 length: 15
D gene: .
V gene: TRBV5-1

CDR3 protein: CASSLAATRNTGELFF
CDR3 DNA: TGTGCCAGCAGCTTAGCGGCGACAAGAAACACCGGGGAGCTGTTTTTT
J gene: TRBJ2-2
clone size: .
CDR3 length: 16
D gene: .
V gene: TRBV7-2